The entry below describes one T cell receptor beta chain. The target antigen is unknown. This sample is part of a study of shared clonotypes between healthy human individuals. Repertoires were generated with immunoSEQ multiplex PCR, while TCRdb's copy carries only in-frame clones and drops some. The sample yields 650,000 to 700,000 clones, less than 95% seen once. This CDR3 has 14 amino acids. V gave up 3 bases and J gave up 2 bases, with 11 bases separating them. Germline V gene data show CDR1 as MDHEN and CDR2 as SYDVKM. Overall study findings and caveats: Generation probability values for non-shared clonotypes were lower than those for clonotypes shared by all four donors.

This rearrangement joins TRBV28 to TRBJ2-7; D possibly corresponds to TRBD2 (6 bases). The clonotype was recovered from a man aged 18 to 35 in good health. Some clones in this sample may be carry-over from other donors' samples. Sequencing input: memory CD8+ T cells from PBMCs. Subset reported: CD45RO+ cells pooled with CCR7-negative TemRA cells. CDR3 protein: CASSFTGGAYEQYF. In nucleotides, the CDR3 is TGTGCCAGCAGTTTTACCGGGGGAGCCTACGAGCAGTACTTC.